A single sample is the source of the 29 T cell receptor beta chains below, sequenced in a study of shared clonotypes between healthy human individuals. The repertoire was sequenced with immunoSEQ multiplex PCR; TCRdb's copy has only in-frame clones and lacks some. The sample carries roughly 1.4 million clones, about 98.5% recorded once. The sequenced sample was naive CD4+ T cells sorted from blood. Regarding subset: CD45RA+ positively selected. These TCRs come from a man in his thirties or forties in good health.

V is TRBV19 and J is TRBJ1-5; D remains ambiguous. V dropped 4 bases and J dropped 0 bases, with 10 bases sitting between them. Germline assignment: CDR1 LNHDA and CDR2 SQIVND (reference sequence). This CDR3 comprises 15 residues. CDR3 in amino acids: CASSTDGDSNQPQHF. The DNA for the CDR3 is TGTGCCAGTAGTACTGACGGCGATAGCAATCAGCCCCAGCATTTT.

The rearrangement uses TRBV6-1 and TRBJ2-1, with D perhaps given as TRBD1 or TRBD2 (5 bases each). The germline gives CDR1 MNHNS, CDR2 SASEGT. The ends were cut back, 7 bases at V and 4 bases at J, with 11 bases in the middle. CDR3 length: 13 residues. CDR3 sequence reads: CASTEGNYNEQFF. CDR3 in DNA: TGTGCCAGCACCGAGGGGAATTACAATGAGCAGTTCTTC.

This clone has a single count. This chain uses TRBV9 with TRBJ2-7; D might be TRBD1 or TRBD2, each matching 5 bases. Germline V lookup: CDR1 SGDLS, CDR2 YYNGEE. The CDR3 runs to 14 residues. With 3 bases removed from V and 6 bases from J, the gap between germline ends came to 16 bases. The CDR3 region has the DNA TGTGCCAGCAGCGCCGAGATGGGGGATCTCGAGCAGTACTTC. Translated, it gives CASSAEMGDLEQYF.

The gene calls are TRBV5-1 and TRBJ2-7, with D perhaps being TRBD1 or TRBD2 (5 bases each). Germline V gene lookup returns CDR1 SGHRS and CDR2 YFSETQ. V shed 1 base and J shed 7 bases, with 18 bases lying between them. The CDR3 runs 15 residues. The CDR3 is CASSLRAGIWREQYF. CDR3 DNA sequence: TGCGCCAGCAGCTTGAGGGCAGGGATTTGGAGGGAGCAGTACTTC.

The chain recombines TRBV7-2 with TRBJ2-7; no clear D gene. This CDR3 is 13 amino acids long. The germline V gene has CDR1 SGHTA and CDR2 FQGNSA. V lost 5 bases to trimming and J lost 6 bases, with 14 bases between them. CDR3 nucleotides: TGTGCCAGCAGCCCAGTTCAGAGGCGCGAGCAGTACTTC. Its protein is CASSPVQRREQYF.

The rearrangement joins TRBV19 to TRBJ2-7, with TRBD2 identical over 8 bases. Germline V gene lookup returns CDR1 LNHDA and CDR2 SQIVND (reference sequence). J was trimmed by 5 bases and V by 4 bases; bases with no gene match: 4. The CDR3 contains 13 residues. CDR3 DNA sequence: TGTGCCAGTAGTACTAGCGGGTGGGACGAGCAGTACTTC. Its protein product is CASSTSGWDEQYF.

The J gene is TRBJ1-3, the V gene TRBV5-1, with D unresolved. With 0 bases removed from V and 0 bases from J, the gap between germline ends came to 13 bases. The V gene's germline CDR1 is SGHRS and CDR2 YFSETQ. The CDR3 totals 17 residues. The CDR3 is CASSLALGSGSGNTIYF. Written as DNA, the CDR3 is TGCGCCAGCAGCTTGGCCCTCGGGTCTGGCTCTGGAAACACCATATATTTT.

This clone was observed a single time. The chain employs TRBV5-1 and TRBJ1-3; D call uncertain. Germline V gives CDR1 SGHRS, CDR2 YFSETQ. Deletions cut 0 bases from V and 0 bases from J, with 10 bases between. The CDR3 runs to 16 residues. The CDR3, as DNA: TGCGCCAGCAGCTTGGCGGTAGCAGCCTCTGGAAACACCATATATTTT. The encoded protein is CASSLAVAASGNTIYF.

This chain links TRBV5-1 with TRBJ1-2; no firm D call. This CDR3 is built from 16 residues. The V end was cut by 0 bases, the J end by 1 base, with 13 bases between. Per germline, CDR1 SGHRS and CDR2 YFSETQ. CDR3 nucleotides: TGCGCCAGCAGCTTGGGCAGAAATCTACTTAACTATGGCTACACCTTC. Its translation is CASSLGRNLLNYGYTF.

The rearrangement uses TRBV28 and TRBJ2-7; 7 bases agree with TRBD2. CDR1 is MDHEN and CDR2 is SYDVKM in the germline V gene. The J segment lost 6 bases and the V segment lost 5 bases, leaving 10 bases of the junction unmatched. This CDR3 is built from 14 residues. This CDR3 reads CASSLTSLSPEQYF. The CDR3 DNA reads as TGTGCCAGCAGTCTGACTAGCCTATCTCCCGAGCAGTACTTC.

The chain employs TRBV29-1 and TRBJ2-5; 9 bases map to TRBD1. CDR1 and CDR2 (germline): SQVTM, ANQGSEA. This CDR3 comprises 14 residues. V was clipped by 5 bases and J by 3 bases; unmatched bases: 7. The CDR3 loop is CSVHRGPYEETQYF. The CDR3 region has the DNA TGCAGCGTTCACAGGGGGCCCTACGAAGAGACCCAGTACTTC.

V is TRBV5-6 and J is TRBJ2-3; D is possibly TRBD2 (7 bases). Germline lookup yields CDR1 SGHDT and CDR2 YYEEEE. The CDR3 is 15 residues long. Deletions cut 6 bases from V and 1 base from J, with 15 bases between. This chain's CDR3 is CASTWWGGRTDTQYF. The CDR3 coding sequence is TGTGCCAGCACCTGGTGGGGGGGCCGCACAGATACGCAGTATTTT.

The chain is built from TRBV7-9 and TRBJ2-7, with D perhaps TRBD1 (5 bases). Trimming shortened V by 5 bases and J by 2 bases, and 13 bases separated the two germline ends. The germline gives CDR1 SEHNR, CDR2 FQNEAQ (reference sequence). The length of the CDR3 is 14 residues. The CDR3 reads CASSSWGSTYEQYF. DNA of the CDR3: TGTGCCAGCAGCAGCTGGGGCTCCACCTACGAGCAGTACTTC.

Concerning this clone: This specimen includes other DNA sequences encoding the same CDR3. The chain combines TRBV9 with TRBJ2-1; D gene uncertain. Germline CDR1 and CDR2: SGDLS and YYNGEE. V was cut by 0 bases and J by 3 bases, with 4 bases left in between. CDR3 length equals 13 residues. DNA for the CDR3: TGTGCCAGCAGCGTAGCCAGCTACAATGAGCAGTTCTTC. Translation: CASSVASYNEQFF. Combining the CDR3 with reference TRBV9 and TRBJ2-1 gives the whole variable domain DSGVTQTPKHLITATGQRVTLRCSPRSGDLSVYWYQQSLDQGLQFLIQYYNGEERAKGNILERFSAQQFPDLHSELNLSSLELGDSALYFCASSVASYNEQFFGPGTRLTVL.

CDR3 protein: CAGAGGFSETQYF. CDR3 nucleotides: TGTGCCGGCGCGGGAGGGTTTTCGGAGACCCAGTACTTC. This chain uses TRBV28 with TRBJ2-5, with 9 bases matching TRBD2. Looked up from germline, CDR1 is MDHEN and CDR2 is SYDVKM. The CDR3 spans 13 residues. With 11 bases clipped from V and 5 bases from J, the junction kept 9 bases outside the gene matches.

The CDR3 here is CASSLYGTTDTQYF. CDR3 coding DNA: TGTGCCAGCAGCTTATACGGGACCACAGATACGCAGTATTTT. The chain combines TRBV7-9 with TRBJ2-3; D may be TRBD1 or TRBD2 (5 bases each). Germline CDR1 and CDR2: SEHNR and FQNEAQ (reference sequence). V dropped 2 bases and J dropped 2 bases, with 8 bases sitting between them. The CDR3 runs 14 residues. The variable domain in full, completed from reference TRBV7-9 and TRBJ2-3, reads DTGVSQNPRHKITKRGQNVTFRCDPISEHNRLYWYRQTLGQGPEFLTYFQNEAQLEKSRLLSDRFSAERPKGSFSTLEIQRTEQGDSAMYLCASSLYGTTDTQYFGPGTRLTVL.

The rearrangement links TRBV30 to TRBJ2-3, with D possibly matching TRBD2 (6 bases). The CDR3 has 14 residues. V lost 5 bases, J lost 0 bases, and 12 bases lay in between. Germline V gene data show CDR1 as GTSNPN and CDR2 as SVGIG (reference sequence). In DNA, the CDR3 is TGTGCCTGGGGTTTAGCGGCTAGCACAGATACGCAGTATTTT. Translation gives CAWGLAASTDTQYF. The whole variable domain, remainder taken from reference TRBV30 and TRBJ2-3, is SQTIHQWPATLVQPVGSPLSLECTVEGTSNPNLYWYRQAAGRGLQLLFYSVGIGQISSEVPQNLSASRPQDRQFILSSKKLLLSDSGFYLCAWGLAASTDTQYFGPGTRLTVL.

This chain connects TRBV5-4 to TRBJ2-4; 8 bases align to TRBD2. J lost 6 bases, V lost 3 bases, and 5 bases had no gene match. This CDR3 is 14 amino acids long. CDR1 and CDR2 (germline): SGHNT, YYREEE (reference sequence). This CDR3 is CASSSPGTRNIQYF. CDR3 bases: TGTGCCAGCAGCTCTCCCGGGACTAGAAACATTCAGTACTTC.

The chain employs TRBV7-3 and TRBJ2-5, with D perhaps matching TRBD2 (6 bases). Germline CDR1 SGHTA, CDR2 FQGTGA. Trimming stripped 3 bases from V and 0 bases from J, with 8 bases between. The CDR3 consists of 14 residues. The CDR3 spells CASSLAGNQETQYF. The CDR3 DNA reads as TGTGCCAGCAGCTTGGCGGGAAACCAAGAGACCCAGTACTTC.

The chain recombines TRBV28 with TRBJ2-2, with D perhaps matching TRBD2 (5 bases). Germline loops: CDR1 MDHEN, CDR2 SYDVKM. Trimming cost V 2 bases and J 4 bases, with 8 bases left between them. The CDR3 sequence is 14 residues long. The CDR3 DNA sequence: TGTGCCAGCAGTTTAAGGGAGAGCACCGGGGAGCTGTTTTTT. The encoded protein is CASSLRESTGELFF.

This sequence joins TRBV4-1 and TRBJ1-2, with D unclear. Germline CDR1 is MGHRA and CDR2 is YSYEKL. This CDR3 spans 15 amino acids. With 1 base removed from V and 4 bases from J, the gap between germline ends came to 13 bases. The CDR3 loop is CASSQVGRRPYGYTF. The CDR3 nucleotides read TGCGCCAGCAGCCAAGTGGGTCGCAGGCCCTATGGCTACACCTTC.

In the case of this clone: The same CDR3 arises from other DNA sequences in this sample as well. V is TRBV7-9 and J is TRBJ2-7; 8 bases align to TRBD1. Trimming took 5 bases from V and 2 from J; bases not matched to a gene: 8. Germline V gives CDR1 SEHNR, CDR2 FQNEAQ (reference sequence). The CDR3 is made up of 15 amino acids. The CDR3 spells CASSPSRDRTYEQYF. CDR3 in DNA: TGTGCCAGCAGCCCAAGCCGGGACAGGACCTACGAGCAGTACTTC.

This chain uses TRBV10-1 with TRBJ2-7; D is uncertain. CDR3 length: 13 amino acids. Trimming shortened V by 0 bases and J by 3 bases, and 6 bases separated the two germline ends. The germline gives CDR1 WNHNN, CDR2 SYGVQD (reference sequence). The DNA for the CDR3 is TGCGCCAGCAGTGAGTCGGGGATCTACGAGCAGTACTTC. Encoded protein: CASSESGIYEQYF.

The rearrangement joins TRBV4-3 to TRBJ2-5; D is perhaps TRBD1 or TRBD2 (5 bases each). The CDR3 consists of 14 residues. V was cut by 4 bases and J by 5 bases, with 14 bases left in between. Per germline, CDR1 LGHNA and CDR2 YSLEER. The CDR3, as DNA: TGCGCCAGCAGCCGCCTGGGGACCGGTGAGACCCAGTACTTC. This codes for CASSRLGTGETQYF.

The chain has TRBV7-6 and TRBJ2-1; 8 bases line up with TRBD2. The CDR3 spans 15 residues. V lost 3 bases, J lost 8 bases, and 9 bases stayed unmatched. Germline CDR1 reads SGHVS; CDR2 reads FNYEAQ. The CDR3, as DNA: TGTGCCAGCAGCTTGCCAGTAGCGGGATGGGATGAGCAGTTCTTC. Its protein is CASSLPVAGWDEQFF.

V is TRBV5-4 and J is TRBJ2-1, with 9 positions matching TRBD1. J gave up 4 bases and V 4 bases, and 6 bases lay outside the gene matches. This CDR3 spans 15 amino acids. The V gene's germline CDR1 is SGHNT and CDR2 YYREEE (reference sequence). The CDR3 here is CASSKGQGGYNEQFF. In DNA, the CDR3 is TGTGCCAGCAGCAAGGGACAGGGAGGGTACAATGAGCAGTTCTTC.

V usage is TRBV5-1 and J usage is TRBJ2-7; D gene uncertain. Between the trimmed V and J ends, which lost 6 bases and 6 bases, there was a span of 22 bases. The CDR3 covers 15 residues. Germline CDR1 SGHRS, CDR2 YFSETQ. CDR3 sequence (DNA): TGCGCCAGCACAATCTCGGGCCCCCTGAGAGGCGAGCAGTACTTC. It yields the protein CASTISGPLRGEQYF.

This rearrangement joins TRBV10-3 to TRBJ1-5; 7 bases are a match to TRBD1. V lost 5 bases to trimming and J lost 5 bases; unmatched junction nucleotides: 9. The CDR3 extends over 15 amino acids. The germline CDR1 and CDR2 sequences are ENHRY and SYGVKD. In DNA, the CDR3 is TGTGCCATCAGTAAGGGGGCGAAAGGACATCAGCCCCAGCATTTT. Protein sequence: CAISKGAKGHQPQHF.

The rearrangement joins TRBV28 to TRBJ1-1; D possibly corresponds to TRBD1 (6 bases). The ends were cut back, 3 bases at V and 5 bases at J, with 16 bases in the middle. Per germline, CDR1 MDHEN and CDR2 SYDVKM. The CDR3 is 15 amino acids. CDR3 residues: CASSLPVRGRTEAFF. CDR3 in DNA: TGTGCCAGCAGTTTGCCGGTCAGGGGAAGGACTGAAGCTTTCTTT. Drawing the rest from reference TRBV28 and TRBJ1-1, the complete variable domain is DVKVTQSSRYLVKRTGEKVFLECVQDMDHENMFWYRQDPGLGLRLIYFSYDVKMKEKGDIPEGYSVSREKKERFSLILESASTNQTSMYLCASSLPVRGRTEAFFGQGTRLTVV.